The rows below give T cell receptor beta chains drawn from one sample of a study of T cells in Graves' hyperthyroidism and ophthalmopathy. TCRdb passed the multiplex PCR reads through MiXCR, listing each CDR3 protein once. The sample includes a few hundred thousand distinct CDR3 sequences, about a sixth of them seen just once. Sequencing was done on a sample of blood. The origin of the receptors is a woman between 18 and 29 years old with Graves' hyperthyroidism. The CDR3 runs from the conserved cysteine through the conserved F or W. D genes are given only for firm matches. Clone size is stated in some rows and not others, as once, few, many or a class when expanded.

V	size	J	D	CDR3	DNA
TRBV4-2	.	TRBJ2-6	.	CASSQEPGSGANVLTF	TGTGCCAGCAGCCAAGAACCGGGGTCTGGGGCCAACGTCCTGACTTTC
TRBV20-1	few	TRBJ2-5	.	CSARPLTGSRETQYF	TGCAGTGCTAGACCCTTAACAGGGTCGCGGGAGACCCAGTACTTC
TRBV7-6	.	TRBJ2-7	.	CGARYLGSYEQYF	TGTGGGGCTAGGTACCTCGGCTCCTACGAGCAGTACTTC
TRBV7-9	few	TRBJ1-5	TRBD1	CASSPRTGIRNDQPQHF	TGTGCCAGCAGCCCTCGGACAGGGATCAGGAACGATCAGCCCCAGCATTTT
TRBV7-6	many	TRBJ1-1	.	CASSSPGLSNTEAFF	TGTGCCAGCAGCTCGCCGGGACTTTCGAACACTGAAGCTTTCTTT
TRBV7-8	.	TRBJ2-1	.	CASSARDGLYNEQFF	TGTGCCAGCAGCGCCCGGGACGGACTTTACAATGAGCAGTTCTTC
TRBV7-2	many	TRBJ1-6	.	CASSPQRSGNNSPLHF	TGTGCCAGCAGCCCCCAGCGGTCAGGGAATAATTCACCCCTCCACTTT
TRBV20-1	many	TRBJ2-1	.	CSARDRGGGRSYNEQFF	TGCAGTGCTAGAGATCGAGGCGGGGGCCGCTCCTACAATGAGCAGTTCTTC
TRBV20-1	.	TRBJ1-5	.	CSASSGSFHSNQPQHF	TGCAGTGCTAGCTCCGGGTCCTTTCATAGCAATCAGCCCCAGCATTTT
TRBV4-2	.	TRBJ2-7	.	CASSQDGVPVNSYEQYF	TGTGCCAGCAGCCAAGATGGTGTCCCCGTAAACTCCTACGAGCAGTACTTC